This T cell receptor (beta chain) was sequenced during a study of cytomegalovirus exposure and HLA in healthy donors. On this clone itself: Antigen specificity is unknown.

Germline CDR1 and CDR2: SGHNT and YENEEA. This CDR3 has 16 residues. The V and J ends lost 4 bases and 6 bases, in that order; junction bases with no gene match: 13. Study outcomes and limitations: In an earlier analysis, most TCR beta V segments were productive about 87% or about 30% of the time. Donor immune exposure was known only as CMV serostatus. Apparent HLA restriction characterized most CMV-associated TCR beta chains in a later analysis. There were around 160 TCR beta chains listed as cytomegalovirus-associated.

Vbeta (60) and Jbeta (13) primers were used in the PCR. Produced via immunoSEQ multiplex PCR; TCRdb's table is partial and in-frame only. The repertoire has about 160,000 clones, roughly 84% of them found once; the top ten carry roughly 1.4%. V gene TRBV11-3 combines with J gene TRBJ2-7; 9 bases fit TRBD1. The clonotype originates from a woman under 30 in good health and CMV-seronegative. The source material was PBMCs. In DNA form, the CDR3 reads TGTGCCAGCAGCTGGGAACCCGGGACAGGGCAGAGCGAGCAGTACTTC. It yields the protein CASSWEPGTGQSEQYF.